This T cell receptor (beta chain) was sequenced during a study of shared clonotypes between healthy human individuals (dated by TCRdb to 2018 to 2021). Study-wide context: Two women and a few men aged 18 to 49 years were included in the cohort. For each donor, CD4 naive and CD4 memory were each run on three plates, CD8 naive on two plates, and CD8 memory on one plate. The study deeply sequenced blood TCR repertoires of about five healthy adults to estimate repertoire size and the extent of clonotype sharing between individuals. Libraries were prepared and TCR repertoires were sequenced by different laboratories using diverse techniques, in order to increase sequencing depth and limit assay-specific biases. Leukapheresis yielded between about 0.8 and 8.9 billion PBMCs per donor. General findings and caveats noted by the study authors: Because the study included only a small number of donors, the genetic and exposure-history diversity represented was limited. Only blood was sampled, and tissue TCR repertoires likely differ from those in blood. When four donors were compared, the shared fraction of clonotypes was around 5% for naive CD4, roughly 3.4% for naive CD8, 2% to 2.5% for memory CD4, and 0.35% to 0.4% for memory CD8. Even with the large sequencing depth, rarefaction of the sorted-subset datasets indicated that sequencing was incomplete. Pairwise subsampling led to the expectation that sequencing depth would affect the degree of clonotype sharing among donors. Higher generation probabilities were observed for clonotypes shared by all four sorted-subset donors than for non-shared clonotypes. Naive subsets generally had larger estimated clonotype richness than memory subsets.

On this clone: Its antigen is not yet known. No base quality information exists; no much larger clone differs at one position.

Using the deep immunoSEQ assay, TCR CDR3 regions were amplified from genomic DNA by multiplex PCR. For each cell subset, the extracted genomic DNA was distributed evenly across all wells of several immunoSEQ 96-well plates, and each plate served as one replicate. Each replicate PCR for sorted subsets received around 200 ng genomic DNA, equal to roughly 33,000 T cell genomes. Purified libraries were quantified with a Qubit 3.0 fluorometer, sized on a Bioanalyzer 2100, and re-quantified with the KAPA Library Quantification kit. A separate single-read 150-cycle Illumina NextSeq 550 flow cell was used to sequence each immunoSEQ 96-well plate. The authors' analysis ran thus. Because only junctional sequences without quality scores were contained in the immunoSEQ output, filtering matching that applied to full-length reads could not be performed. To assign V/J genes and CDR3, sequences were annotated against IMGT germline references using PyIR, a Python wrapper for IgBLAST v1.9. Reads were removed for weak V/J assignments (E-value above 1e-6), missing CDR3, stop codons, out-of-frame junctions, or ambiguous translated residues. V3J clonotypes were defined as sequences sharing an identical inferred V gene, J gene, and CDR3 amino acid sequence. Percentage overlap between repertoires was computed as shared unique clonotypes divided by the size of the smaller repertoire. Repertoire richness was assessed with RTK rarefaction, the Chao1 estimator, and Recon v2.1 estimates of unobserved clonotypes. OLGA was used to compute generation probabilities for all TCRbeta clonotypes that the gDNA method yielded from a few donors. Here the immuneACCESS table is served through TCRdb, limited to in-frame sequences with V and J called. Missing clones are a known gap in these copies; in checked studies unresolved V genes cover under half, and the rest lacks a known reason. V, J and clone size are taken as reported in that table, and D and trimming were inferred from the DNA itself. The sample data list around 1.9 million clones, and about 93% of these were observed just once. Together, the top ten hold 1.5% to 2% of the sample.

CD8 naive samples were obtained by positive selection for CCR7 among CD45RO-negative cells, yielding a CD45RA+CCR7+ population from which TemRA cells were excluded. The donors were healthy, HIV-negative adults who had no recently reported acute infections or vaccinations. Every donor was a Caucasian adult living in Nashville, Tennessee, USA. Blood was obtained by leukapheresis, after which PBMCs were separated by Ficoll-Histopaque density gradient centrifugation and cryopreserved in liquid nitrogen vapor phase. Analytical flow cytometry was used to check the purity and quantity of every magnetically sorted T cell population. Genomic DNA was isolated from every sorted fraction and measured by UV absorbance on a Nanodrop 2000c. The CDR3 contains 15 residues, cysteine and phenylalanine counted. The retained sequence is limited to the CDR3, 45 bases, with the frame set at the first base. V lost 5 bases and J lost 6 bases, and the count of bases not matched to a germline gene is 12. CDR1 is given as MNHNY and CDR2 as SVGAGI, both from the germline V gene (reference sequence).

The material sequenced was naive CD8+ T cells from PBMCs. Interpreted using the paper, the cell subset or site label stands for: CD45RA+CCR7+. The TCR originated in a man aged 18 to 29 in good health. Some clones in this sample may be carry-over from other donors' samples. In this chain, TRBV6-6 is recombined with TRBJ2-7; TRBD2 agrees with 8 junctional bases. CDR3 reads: CASSPRAAGVGEQYF. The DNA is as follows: TGTGCCAGCAGTCCCCGGGCAGCGGGAGTTGGCGAGCAGTACTTC.